This T cell receptor beta chain was recovered during a study of neoadjuvant nivolumab and ipilimumab in lung cancer. Overall study context: Patients got nivolumab 3 mg/kg on days 1, 15 and 29; combination added ipilimumab 1 mg/kg day 1.

The germline V gene encodes CDR1 SGDLS and CDR2 YYNGEE. Trimming removed 0 bases at V and 2 bases at J, with 13 bases between. This CDR3 region has 16 residues. The table lists this clone with a few counts. Its antigen is undetermined. Study observations and caveats: Only two of four nivolumab-treated tumors gained richness and clonality by surgery. Pretherapy blood TCR richness correlated positively with resected tumor richness.

The data were produced by immunoSEQ multiplex PCR, yet TCRdb's version contains in-frame clones alone and is incomplete. This table holds about 18,000 clones, 76% found once. Sequencing used tumor tissue, obtained after neoadjuvant nivolumab, alone or with ipilimumab, at or shortly before surgery. The source of this sequence is an adult with non-small cell lung cancer. This chain connects TRBV9 to TRBJ2-3; unclear D gene. The CDR3 loop is CASSVGARPTTDTQYF. In nucleotides, the CDR3 is TGTGCCAGCAGCGTAGGAGCGAGGCCGACCACAGATACGCAGTATTTT.